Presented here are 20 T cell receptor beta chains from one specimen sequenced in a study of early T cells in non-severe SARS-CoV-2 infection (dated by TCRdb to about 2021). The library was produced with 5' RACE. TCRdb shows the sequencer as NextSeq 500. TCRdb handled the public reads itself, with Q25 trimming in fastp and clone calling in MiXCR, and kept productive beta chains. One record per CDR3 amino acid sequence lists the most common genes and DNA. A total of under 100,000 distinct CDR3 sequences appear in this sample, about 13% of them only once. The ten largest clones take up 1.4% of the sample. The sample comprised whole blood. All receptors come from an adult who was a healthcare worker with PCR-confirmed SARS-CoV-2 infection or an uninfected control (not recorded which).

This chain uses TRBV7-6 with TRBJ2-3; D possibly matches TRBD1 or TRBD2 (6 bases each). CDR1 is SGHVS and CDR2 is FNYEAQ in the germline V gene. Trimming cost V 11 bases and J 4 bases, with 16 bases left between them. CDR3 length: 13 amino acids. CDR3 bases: TGTGCCGCCGGGGGCTCAGGGGCAGATACGCAGTATTTT. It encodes CAAGGSGADTQYF.

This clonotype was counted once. CDR3 sequence (DNA): TGCAGCGTTGAAAGGACTAGCGATACGCAGTATTTT. Its translation: CSVERTSDTQYF. This chain connects TRBV29-1 to TRBJ2-3, with TRBD2 identical over 8 bases. Germline values: CDR1 SQVTM, CDR2 ANQGSEA. The CDR3 contains 12 residues. J lost 6 bases, V lost 2 bases, and 1 base had no gene match.

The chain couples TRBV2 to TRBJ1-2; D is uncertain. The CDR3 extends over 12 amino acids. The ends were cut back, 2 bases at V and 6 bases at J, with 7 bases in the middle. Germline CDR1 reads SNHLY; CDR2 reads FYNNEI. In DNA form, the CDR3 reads TGTGCCAGCAGTGAACGGCGGGATGGCTACACCTTC. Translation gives CASSERRDGYTF.

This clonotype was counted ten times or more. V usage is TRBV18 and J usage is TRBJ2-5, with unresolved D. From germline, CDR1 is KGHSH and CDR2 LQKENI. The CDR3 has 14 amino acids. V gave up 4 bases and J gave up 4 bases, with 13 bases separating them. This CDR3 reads CASSLPGQRETQYF. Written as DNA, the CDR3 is TGTGCCAGCTCACTGCCTGGGCAGAGAGAGACCCAGTACTTC.

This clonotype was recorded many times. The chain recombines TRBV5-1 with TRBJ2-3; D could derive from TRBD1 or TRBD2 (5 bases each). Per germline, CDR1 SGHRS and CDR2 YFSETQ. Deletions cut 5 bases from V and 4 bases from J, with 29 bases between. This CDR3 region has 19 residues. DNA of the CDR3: TGCGCCAGCAGGGGACGAGGCGAATCCCCACCCCAAGGTCCAGATACGCAGTATTTT. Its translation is CASRGRGESPPQGPDTQYF. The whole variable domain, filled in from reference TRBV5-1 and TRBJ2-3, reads KAGVTQTPRYLIKTRGQQVTLSCSPISGHRSVSWYQQTPGQGLQFLFEYFSETQRNKGNFPGRFSGRQFSNSRSEMNVSTLELGDSALYLCASRGRGESPPQGPDTQYFGPGTRLTVL.

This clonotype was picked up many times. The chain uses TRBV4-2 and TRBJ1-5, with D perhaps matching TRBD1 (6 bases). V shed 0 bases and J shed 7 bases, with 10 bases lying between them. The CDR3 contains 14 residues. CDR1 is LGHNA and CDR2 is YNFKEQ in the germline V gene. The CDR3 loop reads CASSQEAGDQPQHF. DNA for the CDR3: TGTGCCAGCAGCCAAGAAGCAGGGGACCAGCCCCAGCATTTT.

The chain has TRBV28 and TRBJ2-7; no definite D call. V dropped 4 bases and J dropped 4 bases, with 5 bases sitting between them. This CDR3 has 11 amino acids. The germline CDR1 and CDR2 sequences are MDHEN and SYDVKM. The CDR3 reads CASSSHYEQYF. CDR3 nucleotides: TGTGCCAGCAGTTCCCATTACGAGCAGTACTTC.

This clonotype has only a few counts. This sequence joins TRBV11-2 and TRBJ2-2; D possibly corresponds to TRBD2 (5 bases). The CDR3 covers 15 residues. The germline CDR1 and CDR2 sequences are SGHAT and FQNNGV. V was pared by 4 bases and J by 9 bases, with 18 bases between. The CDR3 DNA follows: TGTGCCAGCAGCTCCCAGCCGGGTAGCGTCCGGGAGCTGTTTTTT. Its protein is CASSSQPGSVRELFF.

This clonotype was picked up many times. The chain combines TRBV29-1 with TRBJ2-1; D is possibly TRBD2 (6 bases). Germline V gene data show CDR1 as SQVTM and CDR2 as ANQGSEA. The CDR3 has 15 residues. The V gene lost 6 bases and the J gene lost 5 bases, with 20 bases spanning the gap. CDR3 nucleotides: TGCAGCGTCGCGGGGAGACTAGTTTGGGACAATGAGCAGTTCTTC. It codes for CSVAGRLVWDNEQFF.

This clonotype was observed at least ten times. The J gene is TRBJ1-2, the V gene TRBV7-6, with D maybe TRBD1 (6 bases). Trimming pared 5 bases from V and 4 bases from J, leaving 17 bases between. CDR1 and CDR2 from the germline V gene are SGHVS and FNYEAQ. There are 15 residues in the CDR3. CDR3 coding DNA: TGTGCCAGCAGCCCCACAGGGACCCCAATCTATGGCTACACCTTC. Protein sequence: CASSPTGTPIYGYTF. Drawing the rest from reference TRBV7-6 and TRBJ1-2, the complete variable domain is GAGVSQSPRYKVTKRGQDVALRCDPISGHVSLYWYRQALGQGPEFLTYFNYEAQQDKSGLPNDRFSAERPEGSISTLTIQRTEQRDSAMYRCASSPTGTPIYGYTFGSGTRLTVV.

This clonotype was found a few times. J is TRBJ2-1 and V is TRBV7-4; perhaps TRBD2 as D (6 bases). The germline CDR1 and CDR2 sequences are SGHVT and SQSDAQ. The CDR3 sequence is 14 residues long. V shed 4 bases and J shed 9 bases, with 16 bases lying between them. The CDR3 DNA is TGTGCCAGCAGCTCCCTAAAACCCGGGGGTGAGCAGTTCTTC. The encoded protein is CASSSLKPGGEQFF.

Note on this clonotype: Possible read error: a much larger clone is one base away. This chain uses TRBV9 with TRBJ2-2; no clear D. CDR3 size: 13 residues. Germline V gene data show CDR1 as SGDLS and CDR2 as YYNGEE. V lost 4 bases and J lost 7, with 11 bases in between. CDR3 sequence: CASSRIVHGELFF. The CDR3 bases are TGTGCCAGCAGCCGCATAGTCCACGGGGAGCTGTTTTTT.

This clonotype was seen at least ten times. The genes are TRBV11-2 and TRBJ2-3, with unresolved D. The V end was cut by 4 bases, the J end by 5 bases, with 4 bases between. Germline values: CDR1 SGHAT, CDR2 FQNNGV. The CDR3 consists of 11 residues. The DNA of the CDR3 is TGTGCCAGCAGCTCCAGAGATACGCAGTATTTT. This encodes CASSSRDTQYF.

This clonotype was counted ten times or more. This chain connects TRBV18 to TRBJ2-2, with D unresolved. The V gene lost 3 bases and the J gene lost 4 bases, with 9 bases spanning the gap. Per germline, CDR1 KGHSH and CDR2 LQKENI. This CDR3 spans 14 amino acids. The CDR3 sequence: CASSPGQITGELFF. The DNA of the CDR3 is TGTGCCAGCTCACCGGGCCAAATCACCGGGGAGCTGTTTTTT.

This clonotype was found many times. CDR3 nucleotides: TGTGCCAGCAGCCCCCGACAGGGAGACACTGAAGCTTTCTTT. This codes for CASSPRQGDTEAFF. The chain links TRBV9 to TRBJ1-1; 7 bases fit TRBD1. Germline V gene lookup returns CDR1 SGDLS and CDR2 YYNGEE. The trim removed 4 bases at V and 3 bases at J, leaving 6 bases unmatched. The CDR3 is 14 amino acids.

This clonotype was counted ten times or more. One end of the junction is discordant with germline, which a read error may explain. CDR3 nucleotides: TGCAGCGCTATCCCGGGAGCGGGGGAAGAGACCCAGTACTTC. Amino acid sequence: CSAIPGAGEETQYF. The chain employs TRBV20-1 and TRBJ2-5; 8 nucleotides align to TRBD2. This CDR3 spans 14 amino acids. In germline, CDR1 is DFQATT, CDR2 SNEGSKA (reference sequence).

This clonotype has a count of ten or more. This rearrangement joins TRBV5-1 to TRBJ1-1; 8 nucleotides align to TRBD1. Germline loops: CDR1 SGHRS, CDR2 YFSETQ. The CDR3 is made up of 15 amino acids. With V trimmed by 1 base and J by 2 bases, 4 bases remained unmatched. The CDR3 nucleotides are TGCGCCAGCAGCTTGAGCAGGGGGCTTAACACTGAAGCTTTCTTT. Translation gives CASSLSRGLNTEAFF.

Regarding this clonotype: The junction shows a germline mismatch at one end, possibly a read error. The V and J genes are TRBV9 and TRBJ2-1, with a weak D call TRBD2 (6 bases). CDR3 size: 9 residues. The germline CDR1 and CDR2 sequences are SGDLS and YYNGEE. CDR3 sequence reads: CTSGNEQFF. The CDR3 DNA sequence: TGTACCAGCGGGAATGAGCAGTTCTTC.

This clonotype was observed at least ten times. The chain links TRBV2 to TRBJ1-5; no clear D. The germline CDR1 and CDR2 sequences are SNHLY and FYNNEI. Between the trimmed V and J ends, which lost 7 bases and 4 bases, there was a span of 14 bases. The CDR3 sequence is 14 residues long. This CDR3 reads CASNFRPANQPQHF. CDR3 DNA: TGTGCCAGCAACTTTAGGCCAGCTAATCAGCCCCAGCATTTT. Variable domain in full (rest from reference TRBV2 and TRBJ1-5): EPEVTQTPSHQVTQMGQEVILRCVPISNHLYFYWYRQILGQKVEFLVSFYNNEISEKSEIFDDQFSVERPDGSNFTLKIRSTKLEDSAMYFCASNFRPANQPQHFGDGTRLSIL.

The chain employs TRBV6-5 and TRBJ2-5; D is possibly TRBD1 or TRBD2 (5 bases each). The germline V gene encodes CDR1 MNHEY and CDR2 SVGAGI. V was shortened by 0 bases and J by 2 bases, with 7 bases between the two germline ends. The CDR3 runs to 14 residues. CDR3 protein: CASSYSGVQETQYF. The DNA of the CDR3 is TGTGCCAGCAGTTACTCGGGGGTTCAAGAGACCCAGTACTTC.